This T cell receptor (beta chain) appears in the sequencing data of a study of read filtering for tumor transcriptome and immune sequencing. The overall study: Patients were approximately 18 male and some 13 female, mean age approximately 70 years, range about 40 to 85. After DNase treatment, RNA was made into whole-transcriptome libraries.

This clonotype was counted at least ten times. Its antigen is not known. Broader study findings: Approximately 82% of IR-seq clonotypes had one read, totaling about 3.5% of reads; RNA-seq: approximately 73% and 42%.

From about 400 ng of RNA, a library with molecular barcoded alpha/delta and beta/gamma adaptors was made. TCRdb used MiXCR to reprocess the reads, holding one entry per CDR3 protein. There are tens of thousands of distinct CDR3 sequences in the sample; less than 20% occur only once, and about a sixth lies in the top ten. In germline, CDR1 is SGHTA, CDR2 FQGNSA. The CDR3 is 13 residues long. V was shortened by 1 base and J by 10 bases, with 12 bases between the two germline ends. Bone marrow was sampled from every patient at the time of active disease. The sequenced sample was a population of CD138-negative cells sorted from bone marrow. The V call is TRBV7-2, the J call TRBJ2-3, with unresolved D. This sequence originates from a donor aged 40 or older with multiple myeloma. CDR3 sequence reads: CASSLGITLAQYF. CDR3 bases: TGTGCCAGCAGCTTAGGTATTACTCTGGCGCAGTATTTT.